The 28 T cell receptor beta chains below were found in one sample sequenced in a study of long-term antiretroviral therapy in people with HIV. Survey-level resolution applied to immunoSEQ assay v3.0. Generated by immunoSEQ multiplex PCR, the TCRdb table keeps only in-frame clones and is missing some. The table shows more than 20,000 clones, with approximately 90% occurring only once. The sample in question was unsorted PBMCs, obtained 1.9 years after starting antiretroviral therapy. The source of these receptors is a woman younger than 45 with HIV.

The chain recombines TRBV27 with TRBJ2-7; TRBD2 matches at 7 bases. CDR1 is MNHEY and CDR2 is SMNVEV in the germline V gene (reference sequence). V dropped 6 bases and J dropped 3; count of bases not matched to a gene: 8. The CDR3 covers 14 residues. The CDR3 loop reads CASSVAGPLYEQYF. The DNA of the CDR3 is TGTGCCAGCAGCGTAGCGGGCCCGCTCTACGAGCAGTACTTC.

The chain is built from TRBV15 and TRBJ1-2, with unresolved D. Trimming removed 0 bases from V and 1 base from J, with 18 bases in between. This CDR3 is built from 18 residues. Germline values: CDR1 LNHNV, CDR2 YYDKDF (reference sequence). CDR3 DNA: TGTGCCACCAGCAGAGATCGGACGCCAGGTGGAGATAACTATGGCTACACCTTC. It is translated as CATSRDRTPGGDNYGYTF. Combining the CDR3 with reference TRBV15 and TRBJ1-2 gives the whole variable domain DAMVIQNPRYQVTQFGKPVTLSCSQTLNHNVMYWYQQKSSQAPKLLFHYYDKDFNNEADTPDNFQSRRPNTSFCFLDIRSPGLGDTAMYLCATSRDRTPGGDNYGYTFGSGTRLTVV.

This chain connects TRBV9 to TRBJ1-1; a possible D gene is TRBD1 (6 bases). Trimming took 3 bases from V and 5 from J, leaving 11 bases between them. The germline V gene has CDR1 SGDLS and CDR2 YYNGEE. This CDR3 spans 13 amino acids. The CDR3 bases are TGTGCCAGCAGCGGGACCAGGGGTACTGAAGCTTTCTTT. Its protein is CASSGTRGTEAFF.

The rearrangement uses TRBV5-1 and TRBJ2-2; tentatively, D is TRBD2 (5 bases). Trimming left V 7 bases short and J 4 bases short, with 11 bases between. CDR3 length: 13 residues. The germline V gene encodes CDR1 SGHRS and CDR2 YFSETQ. The CDR3 sequence: CASGEGLTGELFF. The CDR3 DNA reads TGCGCCAGCGGCGAGGGCCTCACCGGGGAGCTGTTTTTT. The entire variable domain, with the rest obtained from reference TRBV5-1 and TRBJ2-2, is as follows: KAGVTQTPRYLIKTRGQQVTLSCSPISGHRSVSWYQQTPGQGLQFLFEYFSETQRNKGNFPGRFSGRQFSNSRSEMNVSTLELGDSALYLCASGEGLTGELFFGEGSRLTVL.

This chain's CDR3 is CASRSTRTGLFRTYGYTF. CDR3 nucleotide sequence: TGTGCCAGCAGGTCCACCCGGACAGGGTTGTTCCGGACCTATGGCTACACCTTC. V and J are TRBV13 and TRBJ1-2; TRBD1 agrees at 8 bases. The V gene's germline CDR1 is PRHDT and CDR2 FYEKMQ (reference sequence). This CDR3 region has 18 residues. V lost 6 bases to trimming and J lost 4 bases; unmatched junction nucleotides: 19.

The V call is TRBV28, the J call TRBJ2-7; the D is unclear. The CDR3 has 12 residues. Looked up from germline, CDR1 is MDHEN and CDR2 is SYDVKM. Trimming removed 5 bases from V and 6 bases from J, with 11 bases in between. DNA of the CDR3: TGTGCCAGCAGTCTCCCACGTCTCGAGCAGTACTTC. It specifies CASSLPRLEQYF. The full variable domain, in which reference TRBV28 and TRBJ2-7 provide the parts outside the CDR3, is DVKVTQSSRYLVKRTGEKVFLECVQDMDHENMFWYRQDPGLGLRLIYFSYDVKMKEKGDIPEGYSVSREKKERFSLILESASTNQTSMYLCASSLPRLEQYFGPGTRLTVT.

The chain joins TRBV19 to TRBJ1-2; tentatively, D is TRBD1 (5 bases). V was pared by 3 bases and J by 6 bases, with 14 bases between. CDR3 length: 14 amino acids. Germline lookup yields CDR1 LNHDA and CDR2 SQIVND (reference sequence). CDR3 in DNA: TGTGCCAGTAGTATGAAGGGGCTAGGGGATGGCTACACCTTC. Translation: CASSMKGLGDGYTF.

The chain combines TRBV2 with TRBJ1-1, with D uncertain. The V end lost 4 bases, the J end lost 8 bases, and 11 bases lay between the germline ends. The CDR3 consists of 12 residues. Per the germline V gene, CDR1 is SNHLY and CDR2 is FYNNEI. Here the CDR3 DNA reads TGTGCCAGCAGTGCAGAGGCTGCGGAAGCTTTCTTT. Protein sequence: CASSAEAAEAFF.

V usage is TRBV2 and J usage is TRBJ1-5, with 7 nucleotides matching TRBD1. The germline gives CDR1 SNHLY, CDR2 FYNNEI. J gave up 0 bases and V 3 bases, and 2 bases lay outside the gene matches. CDR3 size: 15 residues. The CDR3 DNA is TGTGCCAGCAGTGACACAGGGGTTAGCAATCAGCCCCAGCATTTT. Its translation: CASSDTGVSNQPQHF.

The chain uses TRBV5-1 and TRBJ1-2; possible D gene TRBD1, 6 bases. Germline CDR1 is SGHRS and CDR2 is YFSETQ. This CDR3 spans 15 amino acids. Between the trimmed V and J ends, which lost 2 bases and 2 bases, there was a span of 13 bases. The CDR3 reads CASSFSGAQNYGYTF. The CDR3 DNA reads TGCGCCAGCAGCTTCTCAGGGGCCCAGAACTATGGCTACACCTTC.

The chain is built from TRBV9 and TRBJ2-7; 12 bases fit TRBD2. Germline CDR1 SGDLS, CDR2 YYNGEE. With 0 bases clipped from V and 3 bases from J, the junction kept 7 bases outside the gene matches. The CDR3 has 17 residues. CDR3 sequence reads: CASSVAASGGAIYEQYF. As DNA, the CDR3 is TGTGCCAGCAGCGTAGCCGCTAGCGGGGGGGCGATCTACGAGCAGTACTTC.

The chain uses TRBV19 and TRBJ2-6, with D possibly TRBD2 on 6 matching bases. V dropped 6 bases and J dropped 3 bases, with 21 bases sitting between them. The CDR3 sequence is 18 residues long. In germline, CDR1 is LNHDA, CDR2 SQIVND (reference sequence). CDR3 nucleotides: TGTGCCAGTAGGAAGACCCGGGGCGGGGAGAGTGGGGCCAACGTCCTGACTTTC. It codes for CASRKTRGGESGANVLTF.

The rearrangement links TRBV6-1 to TRBJ1-2, with D maybe TRBD1 (5 bases). Trimming took off 7 bases at V and 2 bases at J, with 11 bases between the two ends. This CDR3 has 13 residues. Germline V gene sequence: CDR1 MNHNS, CDR2 SASEGT. CDR3 sequence reads: CASNPRQNYGYTF. CDR3 in DNA: TGTGCCAGCAACCCCAGACAGAACTATGGCTACACCTTC.

In this sample, this clone turned up a few times. V is TRBV6-6 and J is TRBJ1-2; TRBD1 is a possible D gene (6 bases). The CDR3 length is 12 residues. The V and J ends lost 6 bases and 4 bases respectively, with 9 bases between them. CDR1 and CDR2 from the germline V gene are MNHNY and SVGAGI (reference sequence). In DNA form, the CDR3 reads TGTGCCAGCAGGGACAGAGGCTATGGCTACACCTTC. Translating gives CASRDRGYGYTF.

The J gene is TRBJ1-2, the V gene TRBV5-1; the D is unclear. Trimming removed 5 bases from V and 6 bases from J, with 17 bases in between. Looked up from germline, CDR1 is SGHRS and CDR2 is YFSETQ. The CDR3 sequence is 14 residues long. The CDR3 sequence is CASRPNRGTDGYTF. In DNA form, the CDR3 reads TGCGCCAGCAGACCGAATCGGGGAACGGATGGCTACACCTTC.

The chain joins TRBV19 to TRBJ2-1; D not certain. Germline V gives CDR1 LNHDA, CDR2 SQIVND (reference sequence). V was trimmed by 3 bases and J by 0 bases, leaving 6 bases between them. This CDR3 has 14 residues. CDR3 nucleotide sequence: TGTGCCAGTAGTATCGCGAGCTCCTACAATGAGCAGTTCTTC. Its translation is CASSIASSYNEQFF. The variable domain in full, with the rest retrieved from reference TRBV19 and TRBJ2-1, is DGGITQSPKYLFRKEGQNVTLSCEQNLNHDAMYWYRQDPGQGLRLIYYSQIVNDFQKGDIAEGYSVSREKKESFPLTVTSAQKNPTAFYLCASSIASSYNEQFFGPGTRLTVL.

The rearrangement links TRBV5-1 to TRBJ1-4; 9 nucleotides align to TRBD1. The ends lost 4 bases at V and 7 bases at J; junction bases unmatched: 8. The CDR3 is 15 amino acids. Germline lookup yields CDR1 SGHRS and CDR2 YFSETQ. The CDR3 DNA follows: TGCGCCAGCAGCCCCCTTGGGACAGGGCGTGAAAAACTGTTTTTT. Its translation: CASSPLGTGREKLFF. The entire variable domain, with the rest obtained from reference TRBV5-1 and TRBJ1-4, is as follows: KAGVTQTPRYLIKTRGQQVTLSCSPISGHRSVSWYQQTPGQGLQFLFEYFSETQRNKGNFPGRFSGRQFSNSRSEMNVSTLELGDSALYLCASSPLGTGREKLFFGSGTQLSVL.

The J gene is TRBJ1-2, the V gene TRBV6-1, with 9 nucleotides matching TRBD1. V shed 7 bases and J 5 bases; nucleotides not matched to a gene: 8. The CDR3 is 14 residues long. Germline lookup yields CDR1 MNHNS and CDR2 SASEGT. The DNA of the CDR3 is TGTGCCAGCAACACAGGGGGCAAGAGGTATGGCTACACCTTC. Encoded protein: CASNTGGKRYGYTF.

The rearrangement joins TRBV27 to TRBJ1-1, with D possibly being TRBD1 (5 bases). Trimming took 4 bases from V and 0 from J, leaving 12 bases between them. Germline assignment: CDR1 MNHEY and CDR2 SMNVEV (reference sequence). The CDR3 runs 15 residues. As DNA, the CDR3 is TGTGCCAGCAGTTACCAGGGTACCATGAACACTGAAGCTTTCTTT. Translated: CASSYQGTMNTEAFF.

This chain uses TRBV6-5 with TRBJ1-6; perhaps TRBD1 as D (6 bases). The CDR3 contains 16 residues. The germline V gene has CDR1 MNHEY and CDR2 SVGAGI. V dropped 2 bases and J dropped 7 bases, with 15 bases sitting between them. The CDR3 nucleotides read TGTGCCAGCAGTTACGGAGCGGGGGCGACCAATTCACCCCTCCACTTT. As protein: CASSYGAGATNSPLHF.

The chain combines TRBV30 with TRBJ1-2, with D perhaps matching TRBD1 (6 bases). Germline lookup yields CDR1 GTSNPN and CDR2 SVGIG (reference sequence). Deletions cut 0 bases from V and 4 bases from J, with 15 bases between. The CDR3 has 15 amino acids. The CDR3 bases are TGTGCCTGGAGTGTTAGTCTGGGGGGGCCCTATGGCTACACCTTC. Amino acid sequence: CAWSVSLGGPYGYTF. The variable domain in full, completed from reference TRBV30 and TRBJ1-2, reads SQTIHQWPATLVQPVGSPLSLECTVEGTSNPNLYWYRQAAGRGLQLLFYSVGIGQISSEVPQNLSASRPQDRQFILSSKKLLLSDSGFYLCAWSVSLGGPYGYTFGSGTRLTVV.

This clone has a single count. The chain has TRBV5-6 and TRBJ2-4; D is possibly TRBD2 (5 bases). The CDR3 runs 15 residues. Between the trimmed V and J ends, which lost 2 bases and 6 bases, there was a span of 15 bases. The germline V gene encodes CDR1 SGHDT and CDR2 YYEEEE. Here the CDR3 reads CASSLGQQSGNIQYF. The CDR3 DNA reads as TGTGCCAGCAGCTTAGGCCAACAAAGCGGAAACATTCAGTACTTC.

V gene TRBV7-6 combines with J gene TRBJ2-3; 8 bases are shared with TRBD2. V was clipped by 5 bases and J by 4 bases; unmatched bases: 2. Germline V gene data show CDR1 as SGHVS and CDR2 as FNYEAQ. CDR3 length: 13 residues. In DNA form, the CDR3 reads TGTGCCAGCAGCCGGGGGGGCCCAGATACGCAGTATTTT. It specifies CASSRGGPDTQYF.

In its sample, this clone was seen once. The chain carries TRBV7-9 and TRBJ1-5; D gene uncertain. Germline lookup yields CDR1 SEHNR and CDR2 FQNEAQ (reference sequence). CDR3 length: 14 amino acids. Deletions cut 5 bases from V and 8 bases from J, with 16 bases between. The CDR3 DNA reads TGTGCCAGCAGCCCGGGCCAGCCGCAGGAGCCCCAGCATTTT. This encodes CASSPGQPQEPQHF.

The chain recombines TRBV27 with TRBJ1-5; D remains unclear. Trimming removed 5 bases at V and 4 bases at J, with 15 bases between. CDR1 and CDR2 from the germline V gene are MNHEY and SMNVEV (reference sequence). The CDR3 consists of 15 residues. The CDR3 loop reads CASSEDGSPNQPQHF. The CDR3 coding sequence is TGTGCCAGCAGTGAGGATGGGTCCCCGAATCAGCCCCAGCATTTT.

This clone appeared a single time. The V gene is TRBV5-6, the J gene TRBJ2-3; perhaps D is TRBD1 or TRBD2 (5 bases each). CDR1 and CDR2 from the germline V gene are SGHDT and YYEEEE. The V and J ends lost 4 bases and 0 bases respectively, with 24 bases between them. CDR3 length equals 19 residues. In DNA, the CDR3 is TGTGCCAGCAGCGTTCAGTGGAGGACTGGACACCCTAGCACAGATACGCAGTATTTT. Protein sequence: CASSVQWRTGHPSTDTQYF.

The gene calls are TRBV2 and TRBJ1-1; possibly TRBD1 for D (5 bases). The CDR3 is 14 amino acids. Trimming stripped 7 bases from V and 6 bases from J, with 18 bases between. Germline V gene sequence: CDR1 SNHLY, CDR2 FYNNEI. The DNA of the CDR3 is TGTGCCAGCAAAGGGGCCGGGGCGTTGTCTGAAGCTTTCTTT. Its protein is CASKGAGALSEAFF.

V gene TRBV7-6 combines with J gene TRBJ2-1; tentative D call: TRBD1 (6 bases). CDR1 and CDR2 from the germline V gene are SGHVS and FNYEAQ. V lost 3 bases and J 10 bases, leaving 16 bases between the germline ends. The CDR3 has 14 residues. The CDR3 DNA reads TGTGCCAGCAGCTTCTGGTCACAGGGAGACGAGCAGTTCTTC. Translated, it gives CASSFWSQGDEQFF.